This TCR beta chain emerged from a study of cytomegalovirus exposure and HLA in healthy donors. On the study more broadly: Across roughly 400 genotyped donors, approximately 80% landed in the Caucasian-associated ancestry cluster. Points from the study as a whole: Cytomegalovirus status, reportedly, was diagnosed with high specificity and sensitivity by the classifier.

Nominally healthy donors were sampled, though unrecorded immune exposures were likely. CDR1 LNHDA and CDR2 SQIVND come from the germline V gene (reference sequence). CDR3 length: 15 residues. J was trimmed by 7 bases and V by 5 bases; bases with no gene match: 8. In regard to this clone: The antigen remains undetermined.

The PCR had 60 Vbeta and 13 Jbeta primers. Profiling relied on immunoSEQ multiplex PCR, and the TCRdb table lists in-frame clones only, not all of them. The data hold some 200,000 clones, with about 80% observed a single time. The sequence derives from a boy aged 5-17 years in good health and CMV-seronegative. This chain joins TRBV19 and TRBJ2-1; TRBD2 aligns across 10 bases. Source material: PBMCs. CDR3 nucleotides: TGTGCCAGTAGTCTCCTAGCGGGAGTAGTAAATGAGCAGTTCTTC. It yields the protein CASSLLAGVVNEQFF. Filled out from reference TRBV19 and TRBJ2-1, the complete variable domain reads DGGITQSPKYLFRKEGQNVTLSCEQNLNHDAMYWYRQDPGQGLRLIYYSQIVNDFQKGDIAEGYSVSREKKESFPLTVTSAQKNPTAFYLCASSLLAGVVNEQFFGPGTRLTVL.